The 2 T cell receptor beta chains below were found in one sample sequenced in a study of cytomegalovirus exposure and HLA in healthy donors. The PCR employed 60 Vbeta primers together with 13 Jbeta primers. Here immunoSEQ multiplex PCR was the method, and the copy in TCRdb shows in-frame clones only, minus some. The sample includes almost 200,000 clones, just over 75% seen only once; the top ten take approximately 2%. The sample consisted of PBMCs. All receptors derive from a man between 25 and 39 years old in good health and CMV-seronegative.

For the CDR3, the DNA is TGCAGCGTAATAGCGGGAGGGAGCTCCTACGAGCAGTACTTC. It yields the protein CSVIAGGSSYEQYF. The V call is TRBV29-1, the J call TRBJ2-7, with 11 bases fitting TRBD2. Germline trimming cut 6 bases from V and 0 bases from J; bases unmatched to any gene: 4. The CDR3 runs 14 residues. CDR1 is SQVTM and CDR2 is ANQGSEA in the germline V gene.

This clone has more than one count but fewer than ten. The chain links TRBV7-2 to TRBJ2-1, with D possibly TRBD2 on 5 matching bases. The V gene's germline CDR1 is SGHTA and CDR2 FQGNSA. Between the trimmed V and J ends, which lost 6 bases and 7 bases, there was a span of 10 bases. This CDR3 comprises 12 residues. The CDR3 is CASSFLANEQFF. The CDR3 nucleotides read TGTGCCAGCAGTTTTCTAGCAAATGAGCAGTTCTTC.